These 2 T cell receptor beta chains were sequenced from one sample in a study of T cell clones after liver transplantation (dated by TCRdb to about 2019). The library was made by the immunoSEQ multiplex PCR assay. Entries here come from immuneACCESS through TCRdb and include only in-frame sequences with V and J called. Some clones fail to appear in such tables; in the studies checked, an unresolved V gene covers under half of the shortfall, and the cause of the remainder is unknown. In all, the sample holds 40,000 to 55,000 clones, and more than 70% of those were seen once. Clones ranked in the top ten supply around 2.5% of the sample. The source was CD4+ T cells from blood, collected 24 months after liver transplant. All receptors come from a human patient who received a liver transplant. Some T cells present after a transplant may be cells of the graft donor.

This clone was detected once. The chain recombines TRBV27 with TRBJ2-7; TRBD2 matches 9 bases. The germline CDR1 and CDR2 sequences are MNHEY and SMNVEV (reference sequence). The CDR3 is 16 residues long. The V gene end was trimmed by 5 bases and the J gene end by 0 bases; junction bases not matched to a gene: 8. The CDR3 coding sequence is TGTGCCAGCAGTGGTGCGGGGGGGACGTACTCCTACGAGCAGTACTTC. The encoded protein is CASSGAGGTYSYEQYF.

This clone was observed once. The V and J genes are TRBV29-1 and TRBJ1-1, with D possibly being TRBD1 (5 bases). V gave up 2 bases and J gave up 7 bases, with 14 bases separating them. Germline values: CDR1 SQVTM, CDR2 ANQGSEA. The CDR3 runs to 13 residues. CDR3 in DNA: TGCAGCGTTGAACGGCAGGGTGGAGGTGAAGCTTTCTTT. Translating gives CSVERQGGGEAFF.